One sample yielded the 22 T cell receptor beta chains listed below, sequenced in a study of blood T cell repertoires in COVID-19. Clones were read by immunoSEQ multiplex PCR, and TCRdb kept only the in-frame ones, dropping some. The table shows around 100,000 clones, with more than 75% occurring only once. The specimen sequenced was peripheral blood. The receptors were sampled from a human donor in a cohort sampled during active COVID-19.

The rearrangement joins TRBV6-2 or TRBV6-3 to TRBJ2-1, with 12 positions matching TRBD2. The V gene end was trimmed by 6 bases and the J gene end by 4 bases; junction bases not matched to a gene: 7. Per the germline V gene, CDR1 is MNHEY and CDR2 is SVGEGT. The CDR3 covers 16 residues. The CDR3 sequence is CASSQTSGGPYNEQFF. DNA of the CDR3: TGTGCCAGCAGCCAGACTAGCGGGGGACCTTACAATGAGCAGTTCTTC.

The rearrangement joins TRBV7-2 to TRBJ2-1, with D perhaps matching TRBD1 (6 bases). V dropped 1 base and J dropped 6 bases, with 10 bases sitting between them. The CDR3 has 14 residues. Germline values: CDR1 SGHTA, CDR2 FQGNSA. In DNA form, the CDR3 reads TGTGCCAGCAGCTTAGACAGGGCTAGCAATGAGCAGTTCTTC. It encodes CASSLDRASNEQFF. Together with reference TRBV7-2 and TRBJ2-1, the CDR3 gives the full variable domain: GAGVSQSPSNKVTEKGKDVELRCDPISGHTALYWYRQSLGQGLEFLIYFQGNSAPDKSGLPSDRFSAERTGGSVSTLTIQRTQQEDSAVYLCASSLDRASNEQFFGPGTRLTVL.

The CDR3 spells CAISDPNAGTQYF. The CDR3 DNA reads TGTGCCATCAGTGATCCGAACGCGGGGACCCAGTACTTC. The chain combines TRBV10-3 with TRBJ2-5; the D gene is possibly TRBD2 (5 bases). This CDR3 has 13 residues. Germline loops: CDR1 ENHRY, CDR2 SYGVKD. Trimming took 3 bases from V and 7 from J, leaving 12 bases between them.

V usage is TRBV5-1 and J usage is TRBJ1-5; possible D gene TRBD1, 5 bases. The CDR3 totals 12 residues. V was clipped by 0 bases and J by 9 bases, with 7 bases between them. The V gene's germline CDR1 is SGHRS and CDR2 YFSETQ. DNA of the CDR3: TGCGCCAGCAGCTTGGCGGGGGGGCCCCAGCATTTT. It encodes CASSLAGGPQHF.

The CDR3 DNA follows: TGCGCCAGCAGCCAAGAATTTCGACTAGCGTCCTACAATGAGCAGTTCTTC. This codes for CASSQEFRLASYNEQFF. This rearrangement joins TRBV4-3 to TRBJ2-1; TRBD2 aligns across 8 bases. The CDR3 contains 17 residues. Trimming took 0 bases from V and 1 from J; bases not matched to a gene: 5. Germline CDR1 LGHNA, CDR2 YSLEER.

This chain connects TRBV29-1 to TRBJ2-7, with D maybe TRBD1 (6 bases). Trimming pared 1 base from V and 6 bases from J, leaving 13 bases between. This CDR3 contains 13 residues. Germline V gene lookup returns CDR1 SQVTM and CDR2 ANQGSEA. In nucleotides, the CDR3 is TGCAGCGTTGAAGCAGGGGAGCGACGCGAGCAGTACTTC. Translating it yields CSVEAGERREQYF.

CDR3 nucleotide sequence: TGCGCCAGCAGCCCGGACAGTGACTCTGGGGCCAACGTCCTGACTTTC. Protein: CASSPDSDSGANVLTF. The chain has TRBV5-1 and TRBJ2-6; tentative D call: TRBD1 (6 bases). This CDR3 is built from 16 residues. Germline V gives CDR1 SGHRS, CDR2 YFSETQ. The V and J ends lost 4 bases and 0 bases respectively, with 11 bases between them.

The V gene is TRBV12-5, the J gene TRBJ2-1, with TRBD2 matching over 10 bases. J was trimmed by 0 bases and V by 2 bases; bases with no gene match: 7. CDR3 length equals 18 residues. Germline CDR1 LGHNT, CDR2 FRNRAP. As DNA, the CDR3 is TGTGCTAGTGGTTTGTCACTAGCGGGACTAAGCTCCTACAATGAGCAGTTCTTC. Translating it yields CASGLSLAGLSSYNEQFF.

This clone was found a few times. CDR3 bases: TGCGCCAGCAGTGACAGCTCCTACGAGCAGTACTTC. It specifies CASSDSSYEQYF. The chain has TRBV10-1 and TRBJ2-7; D gene ambiguous. The germline CDR1 and CDR2 sequences are WNHNN and SYGVQD (reference sequence). Between the trimmed V and J ends, which lost 3 bases and 0 bases, there was a span of 3 bases. The CDR3 spans 12 residues.

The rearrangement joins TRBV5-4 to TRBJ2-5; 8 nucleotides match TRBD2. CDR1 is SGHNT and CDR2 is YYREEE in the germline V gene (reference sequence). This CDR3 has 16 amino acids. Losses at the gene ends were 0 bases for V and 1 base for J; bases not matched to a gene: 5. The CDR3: CASSLGASGLQETQYF. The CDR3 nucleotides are TGTGCCAGCAGCTTGGGGGCTAGCGGGCTCCAAGAGACCCAGTACTTC.

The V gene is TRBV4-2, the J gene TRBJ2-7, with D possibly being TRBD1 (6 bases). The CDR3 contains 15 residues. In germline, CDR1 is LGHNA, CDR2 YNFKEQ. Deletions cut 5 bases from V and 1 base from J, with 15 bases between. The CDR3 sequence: CASSSGALGSYEQYF. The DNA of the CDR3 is TGTGCCAGCAGCTCAGGGGCTCTGGGATCCTACGAGCAGTACTTC.

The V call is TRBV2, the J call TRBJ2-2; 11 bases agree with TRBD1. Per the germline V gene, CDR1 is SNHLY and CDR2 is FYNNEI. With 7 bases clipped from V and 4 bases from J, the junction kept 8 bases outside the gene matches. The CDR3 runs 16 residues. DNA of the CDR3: TGTGCCAGCACCGAGGACAGGGGGCGCGTCACCGGGGAGCTGTTTTTT. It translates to CASTEDRGRVTGELFF.

CDR3 loop: CASSVNPGTQNNEQFF. In nucleotides, the CDR3 is TGCGCCAGCAGCGTAAACCCGGGAACTCAAAACAATGAGCAGTTCTTC. The chain couples TRBV5-1 to TRBJ2-1; tentatively, D is TRBD2 (5 bases). The V gene's germline CDR1 is SGHRS and CDR2 YFSETQ. This CDR3 region has 16 residues. Trimming stripped 4 bases from V and 5 bases from J, with 19 bases between.

The CDR3 is CASSLAGDIQYF. The DNA for the CDR3 is TGTGCCAGCAGCCTAGCGGGAGACATTCAGTACTTC. The V gene is TRBV5-4, the J gene TRBJ2-4; 10 bases fit TRBD2. V was clipped by 4 bases and J by 8 bases; unmatched bases: 0. The CDR3 is 12 amino acids. Germline V gene lookup returns CDR1 SGHNT and CDR2 YYREEE (reference sequence).

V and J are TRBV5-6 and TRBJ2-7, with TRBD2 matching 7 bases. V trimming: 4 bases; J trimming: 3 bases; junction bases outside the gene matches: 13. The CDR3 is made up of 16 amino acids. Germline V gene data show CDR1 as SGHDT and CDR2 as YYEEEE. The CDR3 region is CASSPTGLAAIYEQYF. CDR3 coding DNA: TGTGCCAGCAGCCCAACTGGGCTAGCGGCCATCTACGAGCAGTACTTC.

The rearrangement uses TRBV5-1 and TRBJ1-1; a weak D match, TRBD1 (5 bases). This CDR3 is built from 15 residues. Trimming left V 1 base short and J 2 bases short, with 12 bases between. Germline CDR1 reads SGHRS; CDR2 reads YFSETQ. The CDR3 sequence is CASSLRAGPNTEAFF. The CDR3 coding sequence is TGCGCCAGCAGCTTGAGGGCAGGGCCAAACACTGAAGCTTTCTTT.

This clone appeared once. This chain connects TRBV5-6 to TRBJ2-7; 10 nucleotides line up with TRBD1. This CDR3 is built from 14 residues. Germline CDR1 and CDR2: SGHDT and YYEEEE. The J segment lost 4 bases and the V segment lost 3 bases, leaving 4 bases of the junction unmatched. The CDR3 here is CASSWGQGKYEQYF. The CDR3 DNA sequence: TGTGCCAGCAGCTGGGGACAGGGGAAATACGAGCAGTACTTC. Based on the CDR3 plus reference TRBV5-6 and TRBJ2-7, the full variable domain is DAGVTQSPTHLIKTRGQQVTLRCSPKSGHDTVSWYQQALGQGPQFIFQYYEEEERQRGNFPDRFSGHQFPNYSSELNVNALLLGDSALYLCASSWGQGKYEQYFGPGTRLTVT.

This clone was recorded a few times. Here the CDR3 DNA reads TGTGCCAGCAGCCAAGTACCGGGACTAGCCACAGTCACTTCAATCTACGAGCAGTACTTC. This sequence encodes CASSQVPGLATVTSIYEQYF. V gene TRBV3-1 (or the pseudogene TRBV3-2) combines with J gene TRBJ2-7; 9 nucleotides agree with TRBD2. The germline CDR1 and CDR2 sequences are LGHDT and YNNKEL (reference sequence). The V and J ends lost 1 base and 3 bases, in that order; junction bases with no gene match: 19. CDR3 length: 20 residues.

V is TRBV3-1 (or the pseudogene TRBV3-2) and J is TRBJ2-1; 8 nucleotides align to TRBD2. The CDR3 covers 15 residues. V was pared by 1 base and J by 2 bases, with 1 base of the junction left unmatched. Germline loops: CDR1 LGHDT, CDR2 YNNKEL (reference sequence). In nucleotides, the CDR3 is TGTGCCAGCAGCCAAGGCGGGGGGACCTACAATGAGCAGTTCTTC. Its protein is CASSQGGGTYNEQFF.

The CDR3: CAWSVRQGTNTEAFF. CDR3 coding DNA: TGTGCCTGGAGTGTACGCCAGGGGACGAACACTGAAGCTTTCTTT. The V gene is TRBV30, the J gene TRBJ1-1, with D maybe TRBD1 (6 bases). The V and J ends lost 0 bases and 1 base respectively, with 12 bases between them. Germline values: CDR1 GTSNPN, CDR2 SVGIG (reference sequence). CDR3 length equals 15 residues.

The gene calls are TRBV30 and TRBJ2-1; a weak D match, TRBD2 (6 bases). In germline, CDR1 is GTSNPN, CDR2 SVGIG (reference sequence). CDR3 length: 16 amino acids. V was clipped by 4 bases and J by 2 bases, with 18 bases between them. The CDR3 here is CAWNPTGSGPYNEQFF. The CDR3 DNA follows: TGTGCCTGGAACCCCACGGGTAGCGGACCCTACAATGAGCAGTTCTTC.

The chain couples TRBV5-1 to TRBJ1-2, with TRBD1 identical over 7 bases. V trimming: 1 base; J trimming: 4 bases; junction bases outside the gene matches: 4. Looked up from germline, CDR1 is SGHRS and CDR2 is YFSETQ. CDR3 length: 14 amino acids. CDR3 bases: TGCGCCAGCAGCTTGACACAGGGGACCTATGGCTACACCTTC. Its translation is CASSLTQGTYGYTF.